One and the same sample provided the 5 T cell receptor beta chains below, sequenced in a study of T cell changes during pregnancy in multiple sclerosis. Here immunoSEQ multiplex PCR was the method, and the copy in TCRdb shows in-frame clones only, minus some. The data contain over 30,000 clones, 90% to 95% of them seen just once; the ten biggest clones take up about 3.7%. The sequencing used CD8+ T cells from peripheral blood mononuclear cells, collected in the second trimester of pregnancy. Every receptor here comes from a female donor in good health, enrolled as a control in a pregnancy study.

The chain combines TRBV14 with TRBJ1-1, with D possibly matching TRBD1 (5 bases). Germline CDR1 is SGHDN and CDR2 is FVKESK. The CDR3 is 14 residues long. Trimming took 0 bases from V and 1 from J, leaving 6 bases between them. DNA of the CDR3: TGTGCCAGCAGCCAAGATACAGGGAACACTGAAGCTTTCTTT. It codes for CASSQDTGNTEAFF.

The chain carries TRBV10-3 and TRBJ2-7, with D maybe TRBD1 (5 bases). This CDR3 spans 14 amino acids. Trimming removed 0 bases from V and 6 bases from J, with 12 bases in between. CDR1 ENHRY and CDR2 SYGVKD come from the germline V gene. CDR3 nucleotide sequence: TGTGCCATCAGTGAGTCGGACATCACCTCCGAGCAGTACTTC. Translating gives CAISESDITSEQYF.

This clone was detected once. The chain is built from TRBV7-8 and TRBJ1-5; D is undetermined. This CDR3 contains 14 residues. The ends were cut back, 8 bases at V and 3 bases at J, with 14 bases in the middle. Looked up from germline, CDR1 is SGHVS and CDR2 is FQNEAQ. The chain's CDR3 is CASGRRPTNQPQHF. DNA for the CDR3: TGTGCCAGCGGGCGCCGGCCTACCAATCAGCCCCAGCATTTT.

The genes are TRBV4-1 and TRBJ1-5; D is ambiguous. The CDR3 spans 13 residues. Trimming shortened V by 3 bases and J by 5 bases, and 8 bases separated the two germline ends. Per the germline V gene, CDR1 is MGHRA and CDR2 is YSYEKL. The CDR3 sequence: CASSQGSDQPQHF. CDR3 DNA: TGCGCCAGCAGCCAGGGCTCCGATCAGCCCCAGCATTTT.

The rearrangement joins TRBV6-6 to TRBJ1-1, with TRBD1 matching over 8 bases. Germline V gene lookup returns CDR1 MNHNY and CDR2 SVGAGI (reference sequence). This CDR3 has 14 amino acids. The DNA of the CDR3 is TGTGCTGTTGGTGGGACAGGTCGAAGCATTGAAGCTTTCTTT. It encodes CAVGGTGRSIEAFF.